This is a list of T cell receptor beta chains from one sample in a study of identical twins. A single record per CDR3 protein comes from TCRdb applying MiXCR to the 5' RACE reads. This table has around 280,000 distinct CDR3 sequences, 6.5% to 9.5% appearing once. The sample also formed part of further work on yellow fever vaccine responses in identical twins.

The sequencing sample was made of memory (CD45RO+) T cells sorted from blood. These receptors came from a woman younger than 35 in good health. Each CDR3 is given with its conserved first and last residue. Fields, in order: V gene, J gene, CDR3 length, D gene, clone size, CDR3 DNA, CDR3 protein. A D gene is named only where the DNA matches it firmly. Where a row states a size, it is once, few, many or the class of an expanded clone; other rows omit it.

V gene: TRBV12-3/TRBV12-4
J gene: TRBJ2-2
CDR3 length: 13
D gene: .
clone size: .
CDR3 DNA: TGTGCCAGCAGTTTTGAGTGGACCGGGGAGCTGTTTTTT
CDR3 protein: CASSFEWTGELFF

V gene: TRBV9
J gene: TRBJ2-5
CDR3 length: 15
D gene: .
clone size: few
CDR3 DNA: TGTGCCAGCAGCCCCAACCCCCCTAGCGCGGAGACCCAGTACTTC
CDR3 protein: CASSPNPPSAETQYF

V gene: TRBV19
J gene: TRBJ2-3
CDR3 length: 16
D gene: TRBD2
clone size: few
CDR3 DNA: TGTGCCAGTAGTCCCGGGACTAGCGCCCTTCGGGGTACGCAGTATTTT
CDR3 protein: CASSPGTSALRGTQYF

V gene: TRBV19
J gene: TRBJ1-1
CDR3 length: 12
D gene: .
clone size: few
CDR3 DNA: TGTGCCAGTAGTATTGTAGCGACTGAAGCTTTCTTT
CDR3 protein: CASSIVATEAFF

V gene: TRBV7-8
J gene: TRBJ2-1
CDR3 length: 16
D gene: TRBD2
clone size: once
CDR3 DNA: TGTGCCAGCAGCTTAGCGGGACTAGTCAGAGACAATGGGCAGTTCTTC
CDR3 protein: CASSLAGLVRDNGQFF

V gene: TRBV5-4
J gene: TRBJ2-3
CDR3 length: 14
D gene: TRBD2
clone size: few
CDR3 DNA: TGTGCCAGCAGCCTAACTAGCGGGAGGGCCACGCAGTATTTT
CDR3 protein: CASSLTSGRATQYF

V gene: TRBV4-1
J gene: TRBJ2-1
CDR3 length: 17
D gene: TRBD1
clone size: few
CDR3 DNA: TGCGCCAGCAGCCAAGCAGGGGGACAGGGAGTTTTCGGTGAGCAGTTCTTC
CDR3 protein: CASSQAGGQGVFGEQFF

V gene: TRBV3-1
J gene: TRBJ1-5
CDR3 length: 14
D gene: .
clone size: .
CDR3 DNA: TGTGCCAGCAGCAAAAAACAGGGCAATCAGCCCCAGCATTTT
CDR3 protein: CASSKKQGNQPQHF

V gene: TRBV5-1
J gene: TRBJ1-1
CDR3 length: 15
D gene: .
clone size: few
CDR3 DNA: TGCGCCAGCAGCCTGGACGGGGTTATGAACACTGAAGCTTTCTTT
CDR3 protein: CASSLDGVMNTEAFF

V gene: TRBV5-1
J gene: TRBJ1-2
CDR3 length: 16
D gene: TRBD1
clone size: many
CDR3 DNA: TGCGCCAGCAGCCCTCACATAACAGGGGGCGCGAATGGCTACACCTTC
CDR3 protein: CASSPHITGGANGYTF

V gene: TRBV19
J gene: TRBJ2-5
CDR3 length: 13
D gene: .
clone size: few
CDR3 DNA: TGTGCCAGTAGTATCCAGACACAAGAGACCCAGTACTTC
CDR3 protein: CASSIQTQETQYF

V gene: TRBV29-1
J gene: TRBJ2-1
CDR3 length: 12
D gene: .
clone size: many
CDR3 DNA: TGCAGCGTTGAAGTGAGTGGAGATGAGCAGTTCTTC
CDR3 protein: CSVEVSGDEQFF

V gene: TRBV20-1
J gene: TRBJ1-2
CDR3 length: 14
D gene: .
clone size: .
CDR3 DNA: TGCAGTGTCCCGTTTAGTGGACCGTCCTATGGCTACACCTTC
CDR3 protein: CSVPFSGPSYGYTF

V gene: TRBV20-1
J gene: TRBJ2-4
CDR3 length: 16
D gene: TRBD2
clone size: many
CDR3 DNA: TGCAGTGCTACCCCTAGCGGGGGCGCAGCCAAAAACATTCAGTACTTC
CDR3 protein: CSATPSGGAAKNIQYF

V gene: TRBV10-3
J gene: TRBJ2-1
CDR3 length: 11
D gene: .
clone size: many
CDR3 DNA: TGTGCCATCAGTGACCGGAATGAGCAGTTCTTC
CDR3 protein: CAISDRNEQFF

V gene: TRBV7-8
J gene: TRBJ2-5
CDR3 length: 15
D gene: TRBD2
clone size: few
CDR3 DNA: TGTGCCAGCAGCTTATTGGGACTAGCTGGAGAGACCCAGTACTTC
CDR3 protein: CASSLLGLAGETQYF

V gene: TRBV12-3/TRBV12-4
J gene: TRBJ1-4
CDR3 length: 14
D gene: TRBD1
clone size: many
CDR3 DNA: TGTGCCAGCAGTTCCGGGACAGGGAGCGGAAAACTGTTTTTT
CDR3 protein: CASSSGTGSGKLFF

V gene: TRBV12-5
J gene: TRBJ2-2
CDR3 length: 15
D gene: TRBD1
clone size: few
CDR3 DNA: TGTGCTAGTGGTTCCGGGACAGTAAACACCGGGGAGCTGTTTTTT
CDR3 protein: CASGSGTVNTGELFF

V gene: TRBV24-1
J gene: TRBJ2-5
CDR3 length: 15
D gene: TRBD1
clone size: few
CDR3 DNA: TGTGCCACCAGTGATCGGACAGGGGGCCAAGAGACCCAGTACTTC
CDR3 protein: CATSDRTGGQETQYF

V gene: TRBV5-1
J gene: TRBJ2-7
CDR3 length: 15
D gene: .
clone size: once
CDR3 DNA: TGCGCCAGCACTCTGGGAGACCGGAGCTCCTACGAGCAGTACTTC
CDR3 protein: CASTLGDRSSYEQYF

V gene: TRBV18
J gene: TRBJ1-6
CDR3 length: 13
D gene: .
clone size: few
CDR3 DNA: TGTGCCAGCTCACCGGGGGCAAACTCACCCCTCCACTTT
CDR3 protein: CASSPGANSPLHF

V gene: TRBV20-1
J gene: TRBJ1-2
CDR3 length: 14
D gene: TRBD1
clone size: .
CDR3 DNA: TGCAGTGCTAGGGGAGGGGGCGCCGGCTATGGCTACACCTTC
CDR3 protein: CSARGGGAGYGYTF

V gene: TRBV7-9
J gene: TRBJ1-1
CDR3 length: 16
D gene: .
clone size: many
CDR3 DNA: TGTGCCAGCAGCTTAGGAGGGGCAGGCGGGAACACTGAAGCTTTCTTT
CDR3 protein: CASSLGGAGGNTEAFF

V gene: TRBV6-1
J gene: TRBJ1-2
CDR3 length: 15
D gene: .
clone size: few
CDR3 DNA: TGTGCCAGCAGCAGTGGGGTAACCGAGAACTATGGCTACACCTTC
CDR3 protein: CASSSGVTENYGYTF

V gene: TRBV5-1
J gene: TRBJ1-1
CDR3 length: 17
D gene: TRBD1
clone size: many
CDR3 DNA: TGCGCCAGCAGCAACCCCCGGGACAGGGGGCGCGGCACTGAAGCTTTCTTT
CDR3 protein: CASSNPRDRGRGTEAFF

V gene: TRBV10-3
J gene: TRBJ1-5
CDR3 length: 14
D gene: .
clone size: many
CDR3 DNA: TGTGCCATCAGTAGAGACAACAGCAATCAGCCCCAGCATTTT
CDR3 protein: CAISRDNSNQPQHF

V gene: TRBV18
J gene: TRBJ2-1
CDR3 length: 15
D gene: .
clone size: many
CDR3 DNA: TGTGCCAGCTCACCACCGACAATAGTTGGGAATGAGCAGTTCTTC
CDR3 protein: CASSPPTIVGNEQFF

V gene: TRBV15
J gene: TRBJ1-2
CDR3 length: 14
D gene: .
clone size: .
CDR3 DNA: TGTGCCACCAGCAGAGGCGCCGGGGAACTCACTCTCACCTTC
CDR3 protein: CATSRGAGELTLTF

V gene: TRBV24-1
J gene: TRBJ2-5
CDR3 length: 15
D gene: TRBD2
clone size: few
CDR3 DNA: TGTGCCACCAGCGCCACTAGCGGGAGGCGGGAGACCCAGTACTTC
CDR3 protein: CATSATSGRRETQYF

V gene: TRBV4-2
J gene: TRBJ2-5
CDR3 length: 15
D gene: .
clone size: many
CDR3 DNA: TGTGCCAGCAGCCAAGTTGCGGAGCAACGGGAGACCCAGTACTTC
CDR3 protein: CASSQVAEQRETQYF

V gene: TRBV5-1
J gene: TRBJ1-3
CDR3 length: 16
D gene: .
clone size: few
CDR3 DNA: TGCGCCAGCAGCCCAATGGGGCAGATCTCTGGAAACACCATATATTTT
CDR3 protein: CASSPMGQISGNTIYF

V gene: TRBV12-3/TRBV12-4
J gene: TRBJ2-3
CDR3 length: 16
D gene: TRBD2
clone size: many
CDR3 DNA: TGTGCCAGCAGTTTAGAAGGTAGCGGGGGCCGGGGTACGCAGTATTTT
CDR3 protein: CASSLEGSGGRGTQYF

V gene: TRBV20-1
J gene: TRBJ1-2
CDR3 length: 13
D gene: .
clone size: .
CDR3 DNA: TGCAGTGCTAGAGATCGGGGGTGGGGTGGCTACACCTTC
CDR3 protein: CSARDRGWGGYTF

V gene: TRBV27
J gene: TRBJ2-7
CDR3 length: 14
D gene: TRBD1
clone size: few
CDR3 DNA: TGTGCCAGCAGTTTGGAGACAGGGGGCGACGAGCAGTACTTC
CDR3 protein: CASSLETGGDEQYF

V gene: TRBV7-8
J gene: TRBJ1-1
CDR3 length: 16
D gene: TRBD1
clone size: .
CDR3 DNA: TGTGCCAGCAACTTTCTGACAGGGGCAGTGAACACTGAAGCTTTCTTT
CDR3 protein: CASNFLTGAVNTEAFF

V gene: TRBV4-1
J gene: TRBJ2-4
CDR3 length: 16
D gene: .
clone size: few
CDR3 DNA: TGCGCCAGGGGGGGTCTGAGGGGGCTAGCCAAAAACATTCAGTACTTC
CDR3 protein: CARGGLRGLAKNIQYF

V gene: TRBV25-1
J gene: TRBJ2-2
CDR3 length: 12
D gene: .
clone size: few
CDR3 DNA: TGTGCCACCCCAGGGGAAACCGGGGAGCTGTTTTTT
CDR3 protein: CATPGETGELFF

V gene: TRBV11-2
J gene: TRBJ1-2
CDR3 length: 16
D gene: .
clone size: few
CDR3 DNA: TGTGCCAGCAGCCCCCTCCAGGGCCCTTTAACTATCGGCTACACCTTC
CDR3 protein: CASSPLQGPLTIGYTF

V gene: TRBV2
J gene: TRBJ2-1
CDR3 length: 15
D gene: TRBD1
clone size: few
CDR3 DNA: TGTGCCTCCCAGGCAGGGGGCAGGGGATACAATGAGCAGTTCTTC
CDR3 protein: CASQAGGRGYNEQFF

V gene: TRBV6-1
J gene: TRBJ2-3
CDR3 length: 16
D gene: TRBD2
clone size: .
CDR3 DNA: TGTGCCAGCAGTATTCACGGGACTAGCGGGGTGGATACGCAGTATTTT
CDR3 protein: CASSIHGTSGVDTQYF

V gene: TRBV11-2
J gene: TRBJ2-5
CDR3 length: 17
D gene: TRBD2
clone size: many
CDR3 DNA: TGTGCCAGCAGCTTGGCTAGCGGGAAGAATTACCAAGAGACCCAGTACTTC
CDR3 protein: CASSLASGKNYQETQYF

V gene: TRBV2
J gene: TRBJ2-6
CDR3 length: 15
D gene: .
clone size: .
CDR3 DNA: TGTGCCAGCAGTGCGCAGGCCACTGGGGCCAACGTCCTGACTTTC
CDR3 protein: CASSAQATGANVLTF

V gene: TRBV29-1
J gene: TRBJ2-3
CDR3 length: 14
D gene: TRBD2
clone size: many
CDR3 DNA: TGCAGCGTTAGACTAGCGGGAGTCTCAGATACGCAGTATTTT
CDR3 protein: CSVRLAGVSDTQYF